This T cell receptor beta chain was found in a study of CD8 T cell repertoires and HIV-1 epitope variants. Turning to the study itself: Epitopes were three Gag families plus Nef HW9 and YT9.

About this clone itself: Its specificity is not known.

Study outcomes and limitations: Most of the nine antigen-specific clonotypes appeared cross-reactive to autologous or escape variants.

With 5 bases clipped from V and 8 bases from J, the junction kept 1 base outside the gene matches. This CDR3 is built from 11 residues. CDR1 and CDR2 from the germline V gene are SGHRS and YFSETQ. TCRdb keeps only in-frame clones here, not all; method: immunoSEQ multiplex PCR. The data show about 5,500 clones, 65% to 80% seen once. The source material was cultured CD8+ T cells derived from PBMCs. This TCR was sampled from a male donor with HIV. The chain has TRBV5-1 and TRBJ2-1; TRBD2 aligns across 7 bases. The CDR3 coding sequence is TGCGCCAGCAGACTAGCGCATGAGCAGTTCTTC. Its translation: CASRLAHEQFF.